This T cell receptor beta chain is drawn from a study of T cells in Graves' hyperthyroidism and ophthalmopathy. This clonotype was seen more than once but under ten times. Amplification yielded TCR beta CDR3 regions, with RNA transcripts as the source. TCR CDR3 underwent first-round RT-PCR with the HTBI primer set. TCRdb recomputed calls from the multiplex PCR reads with MiXCR, one row per CDR3 protein. Of around 540,000 distinct CDR3 sequences listed, just over 45% are singletons. The V gene lost 1 base and the J gene lost 1 base, with 7 bases spanning the gap. This CDR3 comprises 14 residues. Based on clinical symptoms, serum thyroxine and TRAb, thyroid ultrasound and orbital computed tomography, diagnoses were reached.

This chain connects TRBV12-3 or TRBV12-4 to TRBJ1-1; D gene uncertain. This TCR was recovered from a woman under 30 with Graves' hyperthyroidism. The sample consisted of peripheral blood or thyroid tissue (not recorded which). The CDR3 DNA reads TGTGCCAGCAGTTTAGGTACACAGAACACTGAAGCTTTCTTT. This encodes CASSLGTQNTEAFF.